This T cell receptor (beta chain) was documented in a study of T cell responses to AZD1222 COVID-19 vaccine. Study outcomes and limitations: There were repertoire samples only from the period after the peak T cell response. Clonal diversity was possibly underestimated, and white British individuals and females predominated among donors. CD4 TCRs covered the whole spike, strongest at regions 160-218 and 743-854.

Concerning this clone itself: The antigen is undetermined.

TCRdb's table, derived via immunoSEQ multiplex PCR, lists solely in-frame clones and lacks some. The table lists 150,000 to 200,000 clones, around nine tenths of them singletons. The study pooled second doses at about 4 or about 12 weeks. This receptor was identified in an adult who received the AZD1222 COVID-19 vaccine. Specimen: peripheral blood, collected 28 days after the second AZD1222 dose.

CDR3 bases: TGCGCCAGCAGCGCGGACGGCTATAATTCACCCCTCCACTTT. Its protein product is CASSADGYNSPLHF. The V and J genes are TRBV5-1 and TRBJ1-6; D not certain. Trimming took 4 bases from V and 3 from J, leaving 8 bases between them. Germline V gives CDR1 SGHRS, CDR2 YFSETQ. The CDR3 length is 14 residues.